This entry is about one T cell receptor (beta chain). Germline CDR1 is SGDLS and CDR2 is YYNGEE. The CDR3 runs to 12 residues. Trimming left V 6 bases short and J 3 bases short, with 7 bases between. This record belongs to a study of long-term antiretroviral therapy in people with HIV. Assay version v3.0 of immunoSEQ was used, and it was run at survey level. Profiled with immunoSEQ multiplex PCR; TCRdb holds only in-frame clones, not every one. The data hold around 25,000 clones, with roughly 86% observed a single time. The sequence came from a woman aged 25 to 45 with HIV. The specimen comprised unsorted PBMCs, sampled 1.9 years after starting antiretroviral therapy. The gene calls are TRBV9 and TRBJ2-1; tentative D call: TRBD1 (6 bases). CDR3 sequence (DNA): TGTGCCAGCACGACAGGCTACAATGAGCAGTTCTTC. Translation: CASTTGYNEQFF.